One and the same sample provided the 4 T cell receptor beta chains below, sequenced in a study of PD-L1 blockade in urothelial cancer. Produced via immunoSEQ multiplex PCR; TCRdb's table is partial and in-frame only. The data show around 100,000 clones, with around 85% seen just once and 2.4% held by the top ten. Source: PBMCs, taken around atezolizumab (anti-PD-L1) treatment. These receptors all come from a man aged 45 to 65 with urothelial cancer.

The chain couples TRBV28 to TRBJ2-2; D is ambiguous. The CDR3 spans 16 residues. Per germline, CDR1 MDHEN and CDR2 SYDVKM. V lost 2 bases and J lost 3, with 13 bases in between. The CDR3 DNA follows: TGTGCCAGCAGTTTACCCCTGGCCAGTGACACCGGGGAGCTGTTTTTT. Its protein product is CASSLPLASDTGELFF.

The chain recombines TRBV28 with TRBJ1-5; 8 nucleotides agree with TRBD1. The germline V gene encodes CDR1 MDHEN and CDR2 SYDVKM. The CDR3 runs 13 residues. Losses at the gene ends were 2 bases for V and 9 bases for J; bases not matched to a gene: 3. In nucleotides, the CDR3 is TGTGCCAGCAGTTTACAGGGGGCTCGGCCCCAGCATTTT. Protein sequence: CASSLQGARPQHF.

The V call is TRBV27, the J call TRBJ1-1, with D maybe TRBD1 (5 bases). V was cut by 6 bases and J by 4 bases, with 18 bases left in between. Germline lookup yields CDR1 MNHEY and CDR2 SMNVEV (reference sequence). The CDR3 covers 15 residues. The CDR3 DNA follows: TGTGCCAGCAGACCAGGGAAATCTAGGGCCACTGAAGCTTTCTTT. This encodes CASRPGKSRATEAFF.

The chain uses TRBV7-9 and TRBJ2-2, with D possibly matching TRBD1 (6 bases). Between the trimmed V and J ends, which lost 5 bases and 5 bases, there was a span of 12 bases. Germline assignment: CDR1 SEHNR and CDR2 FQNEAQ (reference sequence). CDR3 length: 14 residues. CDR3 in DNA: TGTGCCAGCAGCCGACAGGATGATACCGGGGAGCTGTTTTTT. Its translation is CASSRQDDTGELFF.